This T cell receptor (beta chain) was profiled in a study of healthy donors' naive CD4 and CD8 T cells. Each TCR library used 500 ng of total RNA and a linear amplification protocol. From the reads, TCRdb called clonotypes with MiXCR, one entry per CDR3 protein. The data show roughly 200,000 distinct CDR3 sequences, around three quarters seen once. There are 14 residues in the CDR3. Germline V gene data show CDR1 as SGHNT and CDR2 as YYREEE (reference sequence). Trimming cost V 0 bases and J 3 bases, with 10 bases left between them. The sequenced sample consisted of naive CD4+ and CD8+ T cells sorted from blood, pooled from several donors. The sequence was obtained from a pool of human donors in good health; the sample pools cells from several healthy donors. The chain recombines TRBV5-4 with TRBJ2-7, with D maybe TRBD2 (5 bases). Here the CDR3 DNA reads TGTGCCAGCAGCTTGGTTCCTAGCAGCTACGAGCAGTACTTC. Translation: CASSLVPSSYEQYF.